This paragraph covers one T cell receptor beta chain sequence. What it recognizes is unknown. The CDR3 contains 15 residues. With V trimmed by 6 bases and J by 0 bases, 5 bases remained unmatched. Per germline, CDR1 MDHEN and CDR2 SYDVKM. Clones were read by immunoSEQ multiplex PCR, and TCRdb kept only the in-frame ones, dropping some. The top ten hold 6.3% of the sample, which has about 60,000 clones, around nine tenths seen once. This sample stems from a study of T cell responses to AZD1222 COVID-19 vaccine. Overall study results and limits: Clonal diversity may have been underestimated, and the donors were mostly white British, with more females than males. At baseline, just 5 or 6 AZD1222 recipients tested seropositive. CD4 TCRs covered the whole spike, strongest at regions 160-218 and 743-854.

This chain connects TRBV28 to TRBJ1-3, with 7 bases that match TRBD1. The source of this sequence is an adult who received the MenACWY meningococcal vaccine as a control. The sequenced sample was peripheral blood, obtained 28 days after the second dose of the MenACWY control vaccine. CDR3 nucleotides: TGTGCCAGCAGGGAAGGGGGCGCCTCTGGAAACACCATATATTTT. It yields the protein CASREGGASGNTIYF.